This T cell receptor (beta chain) was retrieved from a study of regulatory T cells in long-lasting Graves disease. Building the TCR beta libraries relied on iRepertoire HTBI primers, and CDR3 regions underwent Arm-PCR. In the original processing: Identified across the samples were around 62 TRBV segments and roughly 13 TRBJ segments. Via MiXCR, TCRdb re-called the multiplex PCR reads, giving one row per CDR3 protein. In this record, the V and J calls reflect TCRdb's handling and not the investigators' own analysis. The data contain about 340,000 distinct CDR3 sequences, around 19% of them singletons. Time point given: persistent/refractory GD, antithyroid drugs over 5 years with positive TRAb. With RNA extracted from PBMCs as input, the TCR library was made. In the case of this clonotype: Its antigen is unknown.

Study-wide findings and caveats: Persistent patients had more shared public clonotypes (approximately 2,700) than new patients (about 920).

This receptor was taken from a female donor with Graves disease. The input for sequencing was peripheral blood mononuclear cells (PBMCs), taken when the disease was refractory, from a patient treated with antithyroid drugs.

CDR3 sequence: CASSLGGADTQYF. The DNA for the CDR3 is TGCGCCAGCAGCTTGGGGGGAGCAGATACGCAGTATTTT. The chain has TRBV5-1 and TRBJ2-3; possibly TRBD2 for D (5 bases). Germline values: CDR1 SGHRS, CDR2 YFSETQ. This CDR3 comprises 13 residues. V gave up 0 bases and J gave up 4 bases, with 6 bases separating them.